This TCR beta chain was recorded in a study of T-cell memory formation after mild COVID-19. On this clonotype itself: Antigen unknown.

The CDR3 extends over 16 amino acids. The germline gives CDR1 MNHNS, CDR2 SASEGT. The ends lost 4 bases at V and 1 base at J; junction bases unmatched: 2. General study findings and limits: Clones shrinking from day 15 to 85 showed even CD4/CD8 mixes; later expanders tilted CD4+.

TCRdb ran MiXCR on the 5' RACE reads and lists one entry per CDR3 protein. The sample includes a few hundred thousand distinct CDR3 sequences, around 25% of them seen just once. The sample was PBMCs or a T cell subset sorted from them (not recorded which). This TCR was sampled from an adult woman who had mild COVID-19 (a few samples of this study predate the infection). Cell type and time point are not known. The chain uses TRBV6-1 and TRBJ2-2, with 11 bases fitting TRBD1. The CDR3 loop reads CASSADRGLNTGELFF. CDR3 nucleotides: TGTGCCAGCAGTGCGGACAGGGGGCTGAACACCGGGGAGCTGTTTTTT.